This T cell receptor (beta chain) was found in a study of CD4+ T cells in melanoma. Points from the study as a whole: A reported correlation linked neoantigen-specific CD4+ T cells to CD8+, macrophage and B cell function.

The assay was immunoSEQ multiplex PCR, and TCRdb's table has in-frame clones only and misses some. The sample holds some 120,000 clones, around 92% seen once. A word on this clone: As yet, its antigen is unknown.

Germline-derived CDR1 and CDR2 are MDHEN and SYDVKM. Trimming took 5 bases from V and 8 from J; bases not matched to a gene: 12. The CDR3 has 15 amino acids. The chain recombines TRBV28 with TRBJ2-1; 7 bases fit TRBD1. The material sequenced was peripheral blood. The origin of this receptor is a human donor with melanoma. The CDR3 spells CASSNRGYELDEQFF. Here the CDR3 DNA reads TGTGCCAGCAGTAACAGGGGTTATGAGCTGGATGAGCAGTTCTTC.